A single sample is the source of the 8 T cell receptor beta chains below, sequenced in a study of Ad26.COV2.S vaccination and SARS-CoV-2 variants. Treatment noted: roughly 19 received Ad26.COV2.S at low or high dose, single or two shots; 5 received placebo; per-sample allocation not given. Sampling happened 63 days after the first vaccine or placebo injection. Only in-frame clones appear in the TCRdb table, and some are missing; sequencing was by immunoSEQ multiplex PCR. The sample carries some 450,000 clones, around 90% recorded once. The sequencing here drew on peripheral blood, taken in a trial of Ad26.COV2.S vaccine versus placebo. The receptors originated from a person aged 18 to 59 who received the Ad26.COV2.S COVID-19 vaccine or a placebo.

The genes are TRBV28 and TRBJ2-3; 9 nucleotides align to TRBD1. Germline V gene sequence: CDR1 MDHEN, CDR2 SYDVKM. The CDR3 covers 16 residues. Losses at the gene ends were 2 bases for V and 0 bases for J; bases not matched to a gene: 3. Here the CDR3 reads CASSLLGTGSTDTQYF. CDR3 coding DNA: TGTGCCAGCAGTTTACTCGGGACAGGGAGCACAGATACGCAGTATTTT. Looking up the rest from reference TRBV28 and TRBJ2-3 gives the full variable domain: DVKVTQSSRYLVKRTGEKVFLECVQDMDHENMFWYRQDPGLGLRLIYFSYDVKMKEKGDIPEGYSVSREKKERFSLILESASTNQTSMYLCASSLLGTGSTDTQYFGPGTRLTVL.

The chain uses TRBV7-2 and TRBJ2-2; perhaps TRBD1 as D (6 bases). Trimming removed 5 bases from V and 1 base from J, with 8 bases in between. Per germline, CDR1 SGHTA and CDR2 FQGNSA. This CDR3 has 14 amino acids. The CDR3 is CASSPGQNTGELFF. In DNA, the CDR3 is TGTGCCAGCAGCCCGGGACAGAACACCGGGGAGCTGTTTTTT. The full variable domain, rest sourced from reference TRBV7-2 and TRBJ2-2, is GAGVSQSPSNKVTEKGKDVELRCDPISGHTALYWYRQSLGQGLEFLIYFQGNSAPDKSGLPSDRFSAERTGGSVSTLTIQRTQQEDSAVYLCASSPGQNTGELFFGEGSRLTVL.

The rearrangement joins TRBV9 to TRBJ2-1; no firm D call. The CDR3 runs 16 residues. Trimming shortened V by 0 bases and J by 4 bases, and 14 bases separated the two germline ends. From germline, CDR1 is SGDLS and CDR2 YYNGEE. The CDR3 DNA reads TGTGCCAGCAGCGTAGGGGAAGGGAAATGGTACAATGAGCAGTTCTTC. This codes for CASSVGEGKWYNEQFF.

The CDR3 here is CASSLTGLSYEQYF. DNA for the CDR3: TGTGCCAGCAGCTTAACGGGACTTTCCTACGAGCAGTACTTC. V is TRBV7-9 and J is TRBJ2-7; TRBD2 is a possible D gene (6 bases). Germline assignment: CDR1 SEHNR and CDR2 FQNEAQ (reference sequence). The CDR3 has 14 amino acids. Trimming left V 2 bases short and J 1 base short, with 9 bases between.

CDR3 nucleotides: TGTGCCAGCAGTCTAGGACTAGAAAAGCAGTTCTTC. This codes for CASSLGLEKQFF. The chain recombines TRBV5-5 with TRBJ2-1; 7 bases are shared with TRBD2. CDR1 SGHKS and CDR2 YYEKEE come from the germline V gene (reference sequence). The J segment lost 11 bases and the V segment lost 5 bases, leaving 7 bases of the junction unmatched. The CDR3 totals 12 residues.

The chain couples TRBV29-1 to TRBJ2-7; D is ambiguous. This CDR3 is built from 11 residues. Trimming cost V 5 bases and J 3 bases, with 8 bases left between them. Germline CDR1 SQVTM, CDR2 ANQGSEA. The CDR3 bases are TGCAGCGTTCTCCTGGGCTACGAGCAGTACTTC. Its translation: CSVLLGYEQYF.

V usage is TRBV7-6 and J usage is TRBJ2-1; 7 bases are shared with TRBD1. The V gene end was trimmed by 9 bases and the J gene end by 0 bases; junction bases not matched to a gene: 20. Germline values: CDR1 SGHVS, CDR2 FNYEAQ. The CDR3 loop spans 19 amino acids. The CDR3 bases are TGTGCCAGAAAGACAGGGACCGCGCTATTATTCAGCTCCTACAATGAGCAGTTCTTC. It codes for CARKTGTALLFSSYNEQFF.

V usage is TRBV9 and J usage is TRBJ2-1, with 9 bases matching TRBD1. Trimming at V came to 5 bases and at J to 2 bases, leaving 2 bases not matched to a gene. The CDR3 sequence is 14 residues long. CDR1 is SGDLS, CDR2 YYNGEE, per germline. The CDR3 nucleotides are TGTGCCAGCAGTAGGACAGGGGCCTACAATGAGCAGTTCTTC. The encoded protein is CASSRTGAYNEQFF.